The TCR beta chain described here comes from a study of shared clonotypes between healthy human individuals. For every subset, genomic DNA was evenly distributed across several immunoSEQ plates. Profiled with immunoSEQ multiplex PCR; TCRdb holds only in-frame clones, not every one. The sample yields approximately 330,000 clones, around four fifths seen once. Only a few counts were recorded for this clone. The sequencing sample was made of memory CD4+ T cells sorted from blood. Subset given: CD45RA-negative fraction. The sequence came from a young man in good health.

As DNA, the CDR3 is TGTGCCAGCAGTTGGGACAGCCACGGGGAGCTGTTTTTT. The encoded protein is CASSWDSHGELFF. This chain joins TRBV5-4 and TRBJ2-2, with TRBD1 matching 7 bases. V lost 5 bases and J lost 7; bases outside the gene matches: 5. The CDR3 consists of 13 residues. The V gene's germline CDR1 is SGHNT and CDR2 YYREEE (reference sequence). Combining the CDR3 with reference TRBV5-4 and TRBJ2-2 gives the whole variable domain ETGVTQSPTHLIKTRGQQVTLRCSSQSGHNTVSWYQQALGQGPQFIFQYYREEENGRGNFPPRFSGLQFPNYSSELNVNALELDDSALYLCASSWDSHGELFFGEGSRLTVL.